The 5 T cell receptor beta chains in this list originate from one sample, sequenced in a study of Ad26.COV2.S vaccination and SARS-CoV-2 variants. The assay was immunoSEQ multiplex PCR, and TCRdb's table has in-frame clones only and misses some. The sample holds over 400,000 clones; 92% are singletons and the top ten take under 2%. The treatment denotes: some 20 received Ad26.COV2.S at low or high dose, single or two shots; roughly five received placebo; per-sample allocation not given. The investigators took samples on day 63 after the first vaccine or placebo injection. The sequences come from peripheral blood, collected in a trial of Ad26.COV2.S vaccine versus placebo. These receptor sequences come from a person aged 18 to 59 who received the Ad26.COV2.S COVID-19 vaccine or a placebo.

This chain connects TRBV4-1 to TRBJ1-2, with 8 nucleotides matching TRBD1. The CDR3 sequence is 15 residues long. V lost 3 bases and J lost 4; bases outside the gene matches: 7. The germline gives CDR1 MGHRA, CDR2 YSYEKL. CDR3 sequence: CASSQEDREAYGYTF. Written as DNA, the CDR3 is TGCGCCAGCAGCCAGGAGGACAGGGAGGCCTATGGCTACACCTTC.

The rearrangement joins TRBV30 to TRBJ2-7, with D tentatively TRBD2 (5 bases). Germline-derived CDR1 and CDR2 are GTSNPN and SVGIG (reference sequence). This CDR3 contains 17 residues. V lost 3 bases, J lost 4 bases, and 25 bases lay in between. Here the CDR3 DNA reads TGTGCCTGGAGGCGGAGACTATTGGACCCTAGGGCATACGAGCAGTACTTC. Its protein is CAWRRRLLDPRAYEQYF. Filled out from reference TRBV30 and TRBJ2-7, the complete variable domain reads SQTIHQWPATLVQPVGSPLSLECTVEGTSNPNLYWYRQAAGRGLQLLFYSVGIGQISSEVPQNLSASRPQDRQFILSSKKLLLSDSGFYLCAWRRRLLDPRAYEQYFGPGTRLTVT.

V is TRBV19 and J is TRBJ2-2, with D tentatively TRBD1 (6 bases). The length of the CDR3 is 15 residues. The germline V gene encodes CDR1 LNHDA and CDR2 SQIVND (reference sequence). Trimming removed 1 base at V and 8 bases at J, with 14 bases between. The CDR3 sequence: CASSIVTGWQGELFF. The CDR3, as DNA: TGTGCCAGTAGTATAGTAACAGGGTGGCAGGGGGAGCTGTTTTTT.

CDR3 loop: CASSLFVGGPSSYNEQFF. As DNA, the CDR3 is TGTGCCAGCAGCTTATTCGTTGGGGGACCGAGCTCCTACAATGAGCAGTTCTTC. This chain joins TRBV7-9 and TRBJ2-1, with D perhaps assigned TRBD1 or TRBD2 (5 bases each). CDR1 is SEHNR, CDR2 FQNEAQ, per germline (reference sequence). V lost 2 bases and J lost 0, with 17 bases in between. CDR3 length equals 18 residues.

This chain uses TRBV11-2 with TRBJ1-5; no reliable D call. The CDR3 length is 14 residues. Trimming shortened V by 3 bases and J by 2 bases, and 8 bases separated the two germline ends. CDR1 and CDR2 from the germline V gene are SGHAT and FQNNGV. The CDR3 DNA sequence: TGTGCCAGCAGCTTCGGTAGGGGCAATCAGCCCCAGCATTTT. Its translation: CASSFGRGNQPQHF.